This TCR beta chain derives from a study of OX40 agonist ivuxolimab in advanced cancers. The wider study: Mean age about 60 years, range about 20 to 79; 82.7% male.

Repertoires were generated with immunoSEQ multiplex PCR, while TCRdb's copy carries only in-frame clones and drops some. The sample shows approximately 13,000 clones, approximately 82% of them seen only once. Germline loops: CDR1 SGHVS, CDR2 FNYEAQ. Deletions cut 2 bases from V and 1 base from J, with 20 bases between. The CDR3 sequence is 18 residues long. Sequencing was performed on CD4+ or CD8+ T cells sorted from blood, taken in a trial of the OX40 agonist ivuxolimab. V and J are TRBV7-6 and TRBJ2-5, with D possibly being TRBD1 or TRBD2 (5 bases each). The clonotype comes from an adult with an advanced solid tumor such as melanoma, head and neck, liver or kidney cancer. The CDR3 DNA reads TGTGCCAGCAGCTTATCACCCCCCGAGGGGTTGGTCCAAGAGACCCAGTACTTC. It codes for CASSLSPPEGLVQETQYF. The entire variable domain, with the rest obtained from reference TRBV7-6 and TRBJ2-5, is as follows: GAGVSQSPRYKVTKRGQDVALRCDPISGHVSLYWYRQALGQGPEFLTYFNYEAQQDKSGLPNDRFSAERPEGSISTLTIQRTEQRDSAMYRCASSLSPPEGLVQETQYFGPGTRLLVL.